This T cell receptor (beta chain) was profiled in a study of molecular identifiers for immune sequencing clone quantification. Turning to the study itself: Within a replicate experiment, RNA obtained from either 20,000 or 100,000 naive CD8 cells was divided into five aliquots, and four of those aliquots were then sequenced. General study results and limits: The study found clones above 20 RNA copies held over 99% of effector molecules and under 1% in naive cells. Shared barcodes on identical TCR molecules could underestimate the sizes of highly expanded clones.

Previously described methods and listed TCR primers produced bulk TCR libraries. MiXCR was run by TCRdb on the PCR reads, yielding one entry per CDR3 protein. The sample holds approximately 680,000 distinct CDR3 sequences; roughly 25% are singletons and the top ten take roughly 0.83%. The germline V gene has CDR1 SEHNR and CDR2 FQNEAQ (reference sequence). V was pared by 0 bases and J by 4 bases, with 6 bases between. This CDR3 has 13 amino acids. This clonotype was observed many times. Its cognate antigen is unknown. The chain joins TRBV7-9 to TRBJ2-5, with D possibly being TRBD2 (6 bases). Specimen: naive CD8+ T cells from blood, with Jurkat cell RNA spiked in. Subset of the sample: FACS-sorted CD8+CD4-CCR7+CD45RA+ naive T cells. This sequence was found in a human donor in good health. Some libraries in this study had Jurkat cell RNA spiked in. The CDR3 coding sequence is TGTGCCAGCAGCTTAGCGGGAGGAGAGACCCAGTACTTC. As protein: CASSLAGGETQYF.